The T cell receptor (beta chain) described here comes from a study of identical twins. The CDR3 length is 12 residues. Germline CDR1 is SNHLY and CDR2 is FYNNEI. V was cut by 1 base and J by 5 bases, with 5 bases left in between. A single record per CDR3 protein comes from TCRdb applying MiXCR to the 5' RACE reads. Seen here are some 730,000 distinct CDR3 sequences, 15% to 20% observed once, and the top ten hold roughly 13%. This sample also belongs to another study, concerning T cells expressing NK-cell markers.

The receptor comes from a woman between 18 and 30 years old in good health. V and J are TRBV2 and TRBJ1-2; D call uncertain. The sequencing sample was made of PBMCs. As DNA, the CDR3 is TGTGCCAGCAGTGAAGAAGTATATGGCTACACCTTC. Translating it yields CASSEEVYGYTF.